A selection of T cell receptor beta chains follows, all from one sample in a study of cytomegalovirus exposure and HLA in healthy donors. Assay: immunoSEQ multiplex PCR; the TCRdb copy retains only in-frame clones and omits some. The sample consists of 140,000 to 150,000 clones, 76% of them appearing once. Sequencing was carried out using PBMCs. The receptor set was obtained from a man aged 35 to 55 in good health and CMV-seronegative. CDR3s include the opening cysteine and the closing phenylalanine or tryptophan. The D gene is left open where the match is weak. Clone size is shown for a subset of rows, as once, few, many or a class of expanded clone.

abundance	d_gene	j_gene	v_gene	CDR3aa	CDR3nt
-	-	TRBJ2-3	TRBV7-2	CASSPGDVTDTQYF	TGTGCCAGCAGCCCCGGAGATGTTACAGATACGCAGTATTTT
-	TRBD2	TRBJ2-7	TRBV5-6	CASSSATGLAGAEQYF	TGTGCCAGCAGCTCGGCCACTGGACTAGCGGGAGCCGAGCAGTACTTC
-	TRBD2	TRBJ2-2	TRBV5-4	CASSPGGVTGELFF	TGTGCCAGCAGCCCGGGGGGGGTCACCGGGGAGCTGTTTTTT
few	-	TRBJ2-5	TRBV11-1	CASSLDGASEETQYF	TGTGCCAGCAGCTTAGATGGTGCCAGCGAAGAGACCCAGTACTTC
-	-	TRBJ1-2	TRBV7-9	CASSLEPVPNYGYTF	TGTGCCAGCAGCTTAGAGCCGGTTCCTAACTATGGCTACACCTTC
-	TRBD1	TRBJ2-7	TRBV28	CASRGQGVSYEQYF	TGTGCCAGCAGGGGACAGGGTGTATCCTACGAGCAGTACTTC
-	TRBD2	TRBJ2-5	TRBV29-1	CSVGSGRGETQYF	TGCAGCGTCGGTAGCGGGAGAGGGGAGACCCAGTACTTC
-	TRBD1	TRBJ2-2	TRBV5-4	CASSPPGQGYTGELFF	TGTGCCAGCAGTCCTCCGGGACAGGGCTACACCGGGGAGCTGTTTTTT
-	-	TRBJ1-4	TRBV14	CASSPFATNEKLFF	TGTGCCAGCAGCCCGTTTGCGACTAATGAAAAACTGTTTTTT
once	TRBD2	TRBJ2-1	TRBV25-1	CASSETGTSGRTYNEQFF	TGTGCCAGCAGTGAAACAGGGACTAGCGGGAGAACCTACAATGAGCAGTTCTTC
-	-	TRBJ2-7	TRBV10-3	CAISDSSLRVDYEQYF	TGTGCCATCAGTGACTCCTCTTTAAGGGTAGACTACGAGCAGTACTTC
once	-	TRBJ1-6	TRBV4-2	CASSQEGVNYNSPLHF	TGTGCCAGCAGCCAAGAAGGGGTTAACTATAATTCACCCCTCCACTTT
few	-	TRBJ1-1	TRBV19	CASSIDLEGMYTEAFF	TGTGCCAGTAGTATAGATCTTGAGGGTATGTACACTGAAGCTTTCTTT
few	TRBD1	TRBJ1-1	TRBV6-5	CASSYTGEANTEAFF	TGTGCCAGCAGTTATACAGGGGAGGCGAACACTGAAGCTTTCTTT
few	-	TRBJ2-2	TRBV11-2	CASSLDRGTGELFF	TGTGCCAGCAGCTTAGACCGGGGCACCGGGGAGCTGTTTTTT
-	-	TRBJ2-7	TRBV5-6	CASSPRRLPYEQYF	TGTGCCAGCAGCCCCCGGAGGTTACCCTACGAGCAGTACTTC
few	-	TRBJ2-5	TRBV28	CASSTVETQYF	TGTGCCAGCAGTACAGTGGAGACCCAGTACTTC
-	-	TRBJ1-2	TRBV10-3	CAITPGAPTYGYTF	TGTGCCATCACTCCAGGGGCGCCCACTTATGGCTACACCTTC
once	-	TRBJ1-4	TRBV25-1	CASSESGWGEKLFF	TGTGCCAGCAGTGAATCGGGGTGGGGTGAAAAACTGTTTTTT
-	-	TRBJ2-5	TRBV5-1	CASSLEGQSGETQYF	TGCGCCAGCAGCTTGGAGGGACAAAGTGGAGAGACCCAGTACTTC
-	-	TRBJ1-2	TRBV18	CASSLADGNYGYTF	TGTGCCAGCTCACTAGCCGACGGTAACTATGGCTACACCTTC
-	-	TRBJ1-1	TRBV6-6	CASSYAGTSNTEAFF	TGTGCCAGCAGTTACGCCGGGACAAGCAACACTGAAGCTTTCTTT
-	TRBD1	TRBJ1-4	TRBV5-4	CASSSAGTDNEKLFF	TGTGCCAGCAGCTCAGCCGGGACAGATAATGAAAAACTGTTTTTT
-	TRBD2	TRBJ2-5	TRBV28	CASSLLAGFETQYF	TGTGCCAGCAGTTTACTAGCGGGGTTTGAGACCCAGTACTTC
-	-	TRBJ2-1	TRBV28	CASRLYNEQFF	TGTGCCAGCAGGCTATACAATGAGCAGTTCTTC
-	-	TRBJ1-6	TRBV6-1	CASSENRVNSPLHF	TGTGCCAGCAGTGAGAACAGAGTAAACTCACCCCTCCACTTT
few	TRBD1	TRBJ1-1	TRBV5-8	CASGQTGKNTEAFF	TGTGCCAGCGGACAGACAGGGAAGAACACTGAAGCTTTCTTT
few	-	TRBJ2-3	TRBV5-5	CASSEDSASTDTQYF	TGTGCCAGCAGCGAGGACAGCGCTAGCACAGATACGCAGTATTTT
-	TRBD2	TRBJ2-5	TRBV5-1	CASSLGLAGETQYF	TGCGCCAGCAGCTTGGGGCTAGCGGGTGAGACCCAGTACTTC
-	TRBD1	TRBJ2-4	TRBV27	CASSYRDRARWRKNIQYF	TGTGCCAGCAGTTACCGGGACAGGGCTCGTTGGCGGAAAAACATTCAGTACTTC
-	-	TRBJ1-4	TRBV11-2	CASSLEATNEKLFF	TGTGCCAGCAGCCTAGAGGCAACTAATGAAAAACTGTTTTTC
once	-	TRBJ1-5	TRBV10-1	CASRTLGEKTQPRHF	TGCGCCAGCAGGACCCTTGGGGAGAAGACGCAGCCCCGGCATTTT
once	TRBD2	TRBJ2-7	TRBV30	CAWRTSGSYEQYF	TGTGCCTGGCGGACTAGCGGTTCCTACGAGCAGTACTTC
-	TRBD2	TRBJ2-3	TRBV2	CASSEGTSGSTDTQYF	TGTGCCAGCAGTGAGGGAACTAGCGGTAGCACAGATACGCAGTATTTT
-	-	TRBJ1-1	TRBV30	CAWSSGRGTEAFF	TGTGCCTGGAGTTCCGGACGCGGGACCGAAGCTTTCTTT
-	-	TRBJ1-2	TRBV6-6	CASSYEAGYGYTF	TGTGCCAGCAGTTACGAAGCAGGCTATGGCTACACCTTC
-	TRBD1	TRBJ1-1	TRBV5-4	CASSLDRGRDTEAFF	TGTGCCAGCAGCTTGGACAGGGGTCGTGATACTGAAGCTTTCTTT
-	-	TRBJ1-1	TRBV9	CASSVGPNTEAFF	TGTGCCAGCAGCGTGGGCCCTAACACTGAAGCTTTCTTT
-	-	TRBJ1-1	TRBV28	CASRPSGNTEAFF	TGTGCCAGCCGTCCCTCGGGGAACACTGAAGCTTTCTTT
-	-	TRBJ1-2	TRBV11-2	CASIQLRTDYGYTF	TGTGCCAGCATCCAACTGAGAACGGACTATGGCTACACCTTC
-	TRBD2	TRBJ2-7	TRBV7-9	CASSYSGISSYEQYF	TGTGCCAGCAGCTATAGCGGGATAAGCTCCTACGAGCAGTACTTC